What follows are 8 T cell receptor beta chains derived from one specimen sequenced in a study of human T cells and chemical hapten exposure. TCRdb re-called the RACE reads through MiXCR, storing one row per CDR3 protein. The table includes 180,000 or so distinct CDR3 sequences, roughly 15% detected once. The time point is: patch test 1, 2 weeks after DPC sensitization. The treatment: therapeutic diphenylcyclopropenone sensitization with weekly scalp DPC. Sequencing was performed on whole blood, taken in connection with sensitization to the hapten diphenylcyclopropenone (DPC). These receptors were obtained from a woman aged 25 to 45 with alopecia areata. Some clones in this sample may be carry-over from other donors' samples.

This clonotype appeared a few times. The genes are TRBV5-1 and TRBJ2-1; 9 nucleotides agree with TRBD2. This CDR3 comprises 15 residues. The germline CDR1 and CDR2 sequences are SGHRS and YFSETQ. V dropped 3 bases and J dropped 1; count of bases not matched to a gene: 2. As DNA, the CDR3 is TGCGCCAGCAGCTCGCTAGCGGGGTCCTACAATGAGCAGTTCTTC. It translates to CASSSLAGSYNEQFF.

This clonotype occurred many times. Germline is not matched at one junction end, which may reflect a read error. The chain joins TRBV5-6 to TRBJ1-4; D perhaps matches TRBD1 (6 bases). The CDR3 length is 13 residues. Germline lookup yields CDR1 SGHDT and CDR2 YYEEEE. The CDR3 here is CASSLDRDDKLFF. CDR3 nucleotides: TGTGCCAGCAGCTTGGACAGGGATGACAAACTGTTTTTT.

This clonotype was picked up a small number of times. The chain uses TRBV6-2 or TRBV6-3 and TRBJ1-1; the D is unclear. In germline, CDR1 is MNHEY, CDR2 SVGEGT. The CDR3 length is 10 residues. Trimming removed 5 bases from V and 9 bases from J, with 7 bases in between. The CDR3 spells CASSAGKAFF. In DNA, the CDR3 is TGTGCCAGCAGTGCAGGTAAAGCTTTCTTT.

The V call is TRBV3-1, the J call TRBJ2-5; 9 positions agree with TRBD2. This CDR3 contains 16 residues. V gave up 6 bases and J gave up 2 bases; unmatched junction bases: 10. Germline V gene data show CDR1 as LGHDT and CDR2 as YNNKEL (reference sequence). CDR3 sequence reads: CASSTWYSGRQETQYF. The CDR3 DNA is TGTGCCAGCAGTACCTGGTACAGCGGGAGGCAAGAGACCCAGTACTTC.

This clonotype has only a few counts. CDR3: CSATGLAGQETQYF. The CDR3 DNA reads TGCAGCGCTACCGGACTAGCGGGACAAGAGACCCAGTACTTC. V and J are TRBV29-1 and TRBJ2-5; 12 bases align to TRBD2. CDR1 is SQVTM and CDR2 is ANQGSEA in the germline V gene. The J segment lost 2 bases and the V segment lost 7 bases, leaving 5 bases of the junction unmatched. CDR3 size: 14 residues.

This clonotype has a handful of counts. V usage is TRBV18 and J usage is TRBJ1-4; D may be TRBD1 (5 bases). The CDR3 runs to 14 residues. CDR1 KGHSH and CDR2 LQKENI come from the germline V gene. V gave up 5 bases and J gave up 8 bases, with 15 bases separating them. The CDR3 nucleotides are TGTGCCAGCTCATTAAGACAGACGAACGAAAAACTGTTTTTT. Protein product: CASSLRQTNEKLFF.

This clonotype was detected a few times. The chain employs TRBV3-1 and TRBJ1-1; weak D call: TRBD1 (5 bases). Germline values: CDR1 LGHDT, CDR2 YNNKEL (reference sequence). The CDR3 extends over 12 amino acids. With 6 bases removed from V and 3 bases from J, the gap between germline ends came to 8 bases. CDR3 amino acids: CASSPQDTEAFF. CDR3 nucleotide sequence: TGTGCCAGCAGTCCACAGGACACTGAAGCTTTCTTT.

In this sample, this clonotype turned up a few times. This chain connects TRBV3-1 to TRBJ1-5; 8 positions match TRBD1. Germline trimming cut 1 base from V and 5 bases from J; bases unmatched to any gene: 1. Germline V CDR1 and CDR2: LGHDT, YNNKEL (reference sequence). CDR3 length: 14 amino acids. CDR3 residues: CASSQAGGDQPQHF. The CDR3 coding sequence is TGTGCCAGCAGCCAAGCAGGGGGCGATCAGCCCCAGCATTTT.